Following are 29 T cell receptor beta chains from one sample sequenced in a study of blood T cell repertoires in COVID-19. Sequenced by immunoSEQ multiplex PCR; TCRdb stores in-frame clones only, minus some. The table lists 360,000 or so clones, roughly 89% of them singletons. The sequencing sample was made of peripheral blood. All receptors derive from a woman aged 55 to 70 with COVID-19, enrolled during active disease.

The chain joins TRBV6-7 to TRBJ2-5; the match to TRBD2 covers 10 bases. Being an ORF, TRBV6-7 has a function that is uncertain. There are 18 residues in the CDR3. The junction had 17 bases not matched to a gene; V was cut back by 5 bases and J by 5 bases. In DNA form, the CDR3 reads TGTGCCAGCAGTCCCCCCGTACTAAGCGGGGGGGCCTTGGAGACCCAGTACTTC. It is translated as CASSPPVLSGGALETQYF.

This clone was found once. V is TRBV6-5 and J is TRBJ1-1; D is ambiguous. Germline CDR1 MNHEY, CDR2 SVGAGI. V lost 8 bases, J lost 7 bases, and 8 bases lay in between. CDR3 size: 10 residues. The CDR3 region has the DNA TGTGCCAGCGAGAGTGGTGAAGCTTTCTTT. Protein: CASESGEAFF.

The chain uses TRBV5-8 and TRBJ1-1; D unclear. The germline V gene has CDR1 SGHTS and CDR2 YDEGEE. V lost 1 base and J 5 bases, leaving 9 bases between the germline ends. This CDR3 contains 13 residues. The CDR3 region is CASSLSGWTEAFF. CDR3 in DNA: TGTGCCAGCAGCTTGTCCGGTTGGACTGAAGCTTTCTTT.

The chain employs TRBV7-9 and TRBJ2-1, with TRBD2 matching 10 bases. V lost 3 bases and J lost 2; bases outside the gene matches: 4. This CDR3 is built from 16 residues. From germline, CDR1 is SEHNR and CDR2 FQNEAQ (reference sequence). This chain's CDR3 is CASSFLAGETYNEQFF. DNA of the CDR3: TGTGCCAGCAGCTTCCTAGCGGGGGAGACCTACAATGAGCAGTTCTTC.

The sample holds a few counts of this clone. This chain links TRBV2 with TRBJ1-2; D gene uncertain. V lost 2 bases to trimming and J lost 5 bases, with 3 bases between them. CDR1 and CDR2 from the germline V gene are SNHLY and FYNNEI. The CDR3 is made up of 11 amino acids. CDR3 in amino acids: CASSEQYGYTF. CDR3 in DNA: TGTGCCAGCAGTGAACAATATGGCTACACCTTC. Variable domain in full (rest from reference TRBV2 and TRBJ1-2): EPEVTQTPSHQVTQMGQEVILRCVPISNHLYFYWYRQILGQKVEFLVSFYNNEISEKSEIFDDQFSVERPDGSNFTLKIRSTKLEDSAMYFCASSEQYGYTFGSGTRLTVV.

In this sample, this clone turned up a few times. The chain combines TRBV5-6 with TRBJ1-2; TRBD1 agrees at 7 bases. Trimming took 3 bases from V and 2 from J; bases not matched to a gene: 1. The CDR3 totals 13 residues. Germline values: CDR1 SGHDT, CDR2 YYEEEE. CDR3 loop: CASSWDRNYGYTF. The CDR3 nucleotides read TGTGCCAGCAGCTGGGACAGAAACTATGGCTACACCTTC.

V is TRBV12-3 or TRBV12-4 and J is TRBJ1-1, with 7 bases lining up with TRBD1. The CDR3 extends over 13 amino acids. With 5 bases clipped from V and 4 bases from J, the junction kept 4 bases outside the gene matches. DNA for the CDR3: TGTGCCAGCAGTATCAGGGGGAGCACTGAAGCTTTCTTT. This encodes CASSIRGSTEAFF.

V is TRBV7-9 and J is TRBJ1-3; 7 bases map to TRBD1. There are 13 residues in the CDR3. Germline loops: CDR1 SEHNR, CDR2 FQNEAQ (reference sequence). V shed 8 bases, J shed 0 bases, and the junction held 1 base outside the gene matches. The CDR3 is CASAGGSGNTIYF. CDR3 in DNA: TGTGCCAGCGCAGGGGGCTCTGGAAACACCATATATTTT.

The J gene is TRBJ2-5, the V gene TRBV3-1 (or the pseudogene TRBV3-2); 11 bases fit TRBD2. In germline, CDR1 is LGHDT, CDR2 YNNKEL (reference sequence). The J segment lost 2 bases and the V segment lost 2 bases, leaving 10 bases of the junction unmatched. The CDR3 is made up of 18 amino acids. The CDR3, as DNA: TGTGCCAGCAGCCAATACCGTAGCGGGGGGGGACCACAAGAGACCCAGTACTTC. Translating gives CASSQYRSGGGPQETQYF.

This chain uses TRBV2 with TRBJ2-7; 10 positions agree with TRBD2. The CDR3 has 15 residues. The V gene end was trimmed by 6 bases and the J gene end by 2 bases; junction bases not matched to a gene: 7. CDR1 and CDR2 (germline): SNHLY, FYNNEI. CDR3 coding DNA: TGTGCCAGCAGGGCCGGGACTAGCGAGGCCTACGAGCAGTACTTC. This codes for CASRAGTSEAYEQYF.

The CDR3 sequence: CSGGTAYGYTF. The CDR3 bases are TGCAGCGGCGGGACAGCCTATGGCTACACCTTC. The V gene is TRBV29-1, the J gene TRBJ1-2, with 7 bases aligning to TRBD1. V dropped 7 bases and J dropped 4; count of bases not matched to a gene: 3. Germline V gene data show CDR1 as SQVTM and CDR2 as ANQGSEA. The CDR3 spans 11 residues. The full variable domain, with the rest looked up from reference TRBV29-1 and TRBJ1-2, is SAVISQKPSRDICQRGTSLTIQCQVDSQVTMMFWYRQQPGQSLTLIATANQGSEATYESGFVIDKFPISRPNLTFSTLTVSNMSPEDSSIYLCSGGTAYGYTFGSGTRLTVV.

The chain joins TRBV7-8 to TRBJ2-7, with TRBD1 as a possible D gene (5 bases). The germline V gene has CDR1 SGHVS and CDR2 FQNEAQ. The CDR3 is made up of 11 amino acids. Trimming took off 0 bases at V and 8 bases at J, with 5 bases between the two ends. The CDR3 nucleotides are TGTGCCAGCAGCTTAGCGGGGCAGCAGTACTTC. This gives the protein CASSLAGQQYF.

Here the CDR3 DNA reads TGTGCCAGCAGCCAAGCTGGGACAGGGGGCTTTGGCTACACCTTC. Translated: CASSQAGTGGFGYTF. V and J are TRBV3-1 (or the pseudogene TRBV3-2) and TRBJ1-2; 12 bases match TRBD1. Unmatched junction bases numbered 4, after V lost 1 base and J lost 7 bases. Germline values: CDR1 LGHDT, CDR2 YNNKEL (reference sequence). The CDR3 length is 15 residues.

V is TRBV5-4 and J is TRBJ1-1, with D uncertain. The CDR3 runs to 14 residues. Germline V gene data show CDR1 as SGHNT and CDR2 as YYREEE (reference sequence). The V gene lost 5 bases and the J gene lost 0 bases, with 11 bases spanning the gap. CDR3 loop: CASSATRMNTEAFF. CDR3 sequence (DNA): TGTGCCAGCAGTGCGACACGGATGAACACTGAAGCTTTCTTT. Full variable domain (rest looked up from reference TRBV5-4 and TRBJ1-1): ETGVTQSPTHLIKTRGQQVTLRCSSQSGHNTVSWYQQALGQGPQFIFQYYREEENGRGNFPPRFSGLQFPNYSSELNVNALELDDSALYLCASSATRMNTEAFFGQGTRLTVV.

Here the CDR3 reads CASSLWASENTEAFF. CDR3 DNA: TGCGCCAGCAGCTTGTGGGCCTCAGAGAACACTGAAGCTTTCTTT. The rearrangement joins TRBV5-1 to TRBJ1-1; no reliable D call. The CDR3 is made up of 15 amino acids. Germline V lookup: CDR1 SGHRS, CDR2 YFSETQ. V shed 1 base and J shed 1 base, with 11 bases lying between them.

The sample holds one count of this clone. V and J are TRBV18 and TRBJ1-5; D may be TRBD1 (5 bases). V was trimmed by 4 bases and J by 2 bases, leaving 12 bases between them. The length of the CDR3 is 15 residues. CDR1 is KGHSH, CDR2 LQKENI, per germline. The CDR3 DNA follows: TGTGCCAGCTCACGAACAGACAGCCGCAATCAGCCCCAGCATTTT. It codes for CASSRTDSRNQPQHF.

The chain uses TRBV19 and TRBJ1-2; D gene ambiguous. Trimming shortened V by 5 bases and J by 6 bases, and 10 bases separated the two germline ends. Germline loops: CDR1 LNHDA, CDR2 SQIVND (reference sequence). CDR3 length equals 12 residues. In DNA form, the CDR3 reads TGTGCCAGTAGTTCAGTTTTTGATGGCTACACCTTC. Translated, it gives CASSSVFDGYTF.

The chain joins TRBV15 to TRBJ1-2; D is undetermined. The CDR3 length is 11 residues. Germline V gene data show CDR1 as LNHNV and CDR2 as YYDKDF (reference sequence). Deletions cut 5 bases from V and 13 bases from J, with 14 bases between. The CDR3, as DNA: TGTGCCACCAGCGCGGAAGTTCTAGTCACCTTC. Protein product: CATSAEVLVTF.

The rearrangement uses TRBV19 and TRBJ1-5, with 9 bases lining up with TRBD1. The length of the CDR3 is 15 residues. Trimming at V came to 7 bases and at J to 3 bases, leaving 7 bases not matched to a gene. Germline loops: CDR1 LNHDA, CDR2 SQIVND (reference sequence). The CDR3 DNA follows: TGTGCCAGTATAGGGACAGGGAAGATCAATCAGCCCCAGCATTTT. It is translated as CASIGTGKINQPQHF.

The chain combines TRBV3-1 (or the pseudogene TRBV3-2) with TRBJ1-2, with 7 bases matching TRBD1. The germline V gene encodes CDR1 LGHDT and CDR2 YNNKEL (reference sequence). The CDR3 is 15 residues long. J gave up 0 bases and V 5 bases, and 6 bases lay outside the gene matches. CDR3 coding DNA: TGTGCCAGCAGCGCCCGACAGGGTTCTAACTATGGCTACACCTTC. Amino acids: CASSARQGSNYGYTF.

Note on this clone: A clone one base away is much larger, so this may be a read error. This chain connects TRBV6-1 to TRBJ1-2; 8 bases fit TRBD1. Germline lookup yields CDR1 MNHNS and CDR2 SASEGT. The CDR3 consists of 13 residues. Unmatched junction bases numbered 3, after V lost 6 bases and J lost 3 bases. CDR3 loop: CASSPTGDYGYTF. The CDR3 coding sequence is TGTGCCAGCAGCCCGACAGGGGACTATGGCTACACCTTC.

This clone is a singleton in its sample. CDR3 residues: CASKSGPAYEQYF. CDR3 coding DNA: TGTGCCAGCAAGAGCGGGCCCGCCTACGAGCAGTACTTC. The chain has TRBV3-1 (or the pseudogene TRBV3-2) and TRBJ2-7; possible D gene TRBD2, 6 bases. This CDR3 contains 13 residues. With 7 bases removed from V and 2 bases from J, the gap between germline ends came to 12 bases. Germline V CDR1 and CDR2: LGHDT, YNNKEL (reference sequence).

This clone came up once. This chain links TRBV6-2 or TRBV6-3 with TRBJ2-3, with TRBD2 identical over 9 bases. Trimming took 2 bases from V and 6 from J; bases not matched to a gene: 9. CDR3 length: 16 residues. The germline gives CDR1 MNHEY, CDR2 SVGEGT. The CDR3 DNA reads TGTGCCAGCAGTTACCGTCTAGCGGGGTCGCCGGATACGCAGTATTTT. Residues: CASSYRLAGSPDTQYF.

The V call is TRBV19, the J call TRBJ1-1, with D tentatively TRBD1 (5 bases). The ends were cut back, 1 base at V and 0 bases at J, with 21 bases in the middle. This CDR3 is built from 19 residues. The germline V gene encodes CDR1 LNHDA and CDR2 SQIVND (reference sequence). CDR3 region: CASSIVNEGTRGMNTEAFF. CDR3 in DNA: TGTGCCAGTAGTATAGTAAATGAGGGGACTAGGGGCATGAACACTGAAGCTTTCTTT.

The J gene is TRBJ2-6, the V gene TRBV19; a weak D match, TRBD2 (6 bases). Trimming took off 3 bases at V and 4 bases at J, with 13 bases between the two ends. This CDR3 contains 16 residues. Germline V gene lookup returns CDR1 LNHDA and CDR2 SQIVND (reference sequence). The CDR3 region has the DNA TGTGCCAGTAGTATTAATCGGGGGACGGGGGCCAACGTCCTGACTTTC. It specifies CASSINRGTGANVLTF.

The V and J genes are TRBV5-1 and TRBJ1-1; TRBD1 matches 11 bases. The CDR3 length is 15 residues. CDR1 and CDR2 from the germline V gene are SGHRS and YFSETQ. V lost 4 bases to trimming and J lost 5 bases; unmatched junction nucleotides: 7. In DNA form, the CDR3 reads TGCGCCAGCAGCGGGAGGACAGGGGGCGGGACTGAAGCTTTCTTT. Translation gives CASSGRTGGGTEAFF.

This sequence joins TRBV20-1 and TRBJ2-4; TRBD2 aligns across 9 bases. J gave up 0 bases and V 3 bases, and 3 bases lay outside the gene matches. The CDR3 has 15 amino acids. Germline values: CDR1 DFQATT, CDR2 SNEGSKA (reference sequence). CDR3 sequence: CSASSGGLAKNIQYF. CDR3 DNA: TGCAGTGCTAGTAGCGGGGGACTAGCCAAAAACATTCAGTACTTC.

This clone was recorded once. V is TRBV7-6 and J is TRBJ1-2; TRBD1 agrees at 8 bases. Looked up from germline, CDR1 is SGHVS and CDR2 is FNYEAQ. V dropped 1 base and J dropped 4; count of bases not matched to a gene: 5. This CDR3 is built from 15 residues. The CDR3 is CASSLDQGAGYGYTF. For the CDR3, the DNA is TGTGCCAGCAGCTTAGACCAGGGGGCGGGCTATGGCTACACCTTC.

The chain uses TRBV7-8 and TRBJ2-4, with 12 bases that match TRBD2. This CDR3 is 19 amino acids long. Germline trimming cut 5 bases from V and 0 bases from J; bases unmatched to any gene: 11. The germline V gene encodes CDR1 SGHVS and CDR2 FQNEAQ. CDR3 residues: CASSHQGTSGQLAKNIQYF. In DNA form, the CDR3 reads TGTGCCAGCAGCCACCAAGGGACTAGCGGGCAACTAGCCAAAAACATTCAGTACTTC.